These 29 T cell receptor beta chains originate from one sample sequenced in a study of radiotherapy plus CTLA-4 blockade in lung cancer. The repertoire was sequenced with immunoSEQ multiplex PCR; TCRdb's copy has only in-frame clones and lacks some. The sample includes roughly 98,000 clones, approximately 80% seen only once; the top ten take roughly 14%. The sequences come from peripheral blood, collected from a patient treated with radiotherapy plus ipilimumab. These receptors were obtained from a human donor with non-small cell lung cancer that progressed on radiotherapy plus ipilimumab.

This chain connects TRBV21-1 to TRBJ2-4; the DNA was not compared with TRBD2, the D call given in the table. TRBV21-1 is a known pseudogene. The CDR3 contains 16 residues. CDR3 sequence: CASRPIRGGGKNIQYF. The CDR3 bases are TGTGCCAGCAGGCCAATCCGCGGTGGCGGCAAAAACATTCAGTACTTC.

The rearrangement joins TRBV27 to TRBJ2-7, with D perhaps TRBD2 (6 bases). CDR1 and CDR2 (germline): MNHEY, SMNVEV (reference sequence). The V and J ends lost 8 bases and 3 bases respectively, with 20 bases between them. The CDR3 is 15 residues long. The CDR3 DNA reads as TGTGCCAGCGGCAATGTCGGAGGGGCACTCTACGAGCAGTACTTC. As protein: CASGNVGGALYEQYF.

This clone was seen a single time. The CDR3 DNA is TGCGCCAGCAGCCCCCGACAGGGAAGCTCCTACGAGCAGTACTTC. The encoded protein is CASSPRQGSSYEQYF. The V call is TRBV5-1, the J call TRBJ2-7, with TRBD1 matching over 7 bases. CDR1 and CDR2 from the germline V gene are SGHRS and YFSETQ. The CDR3 consists of 15 residues. J was trimmed by 0 bases and V by 4 bases; bases with no gene match: 7.

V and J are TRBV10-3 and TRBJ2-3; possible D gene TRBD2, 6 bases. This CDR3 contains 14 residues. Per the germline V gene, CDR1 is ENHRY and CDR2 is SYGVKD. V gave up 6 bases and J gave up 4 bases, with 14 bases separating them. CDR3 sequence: CAIRQGLASDTQYF. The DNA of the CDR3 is TGTGCCATCAGGCAAGGGCTAGCGTCAGATACGCAGTATTTT.

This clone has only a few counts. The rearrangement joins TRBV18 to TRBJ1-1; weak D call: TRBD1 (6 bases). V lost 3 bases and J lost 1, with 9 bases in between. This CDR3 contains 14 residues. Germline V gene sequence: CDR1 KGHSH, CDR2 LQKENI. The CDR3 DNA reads TGTGCCAGCTCACCCCTAGGGGGGAACACTGAAGCTTTCTTT. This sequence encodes CASSPLGGNTEAFF.

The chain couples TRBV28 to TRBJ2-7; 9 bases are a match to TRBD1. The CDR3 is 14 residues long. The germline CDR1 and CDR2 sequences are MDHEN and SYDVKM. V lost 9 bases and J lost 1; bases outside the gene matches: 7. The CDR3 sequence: CASRDRVPSYEQYF. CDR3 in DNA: TGTGCCAGTCGGGACAGGGTGCCATCCTACGAGCAGTACTTC.

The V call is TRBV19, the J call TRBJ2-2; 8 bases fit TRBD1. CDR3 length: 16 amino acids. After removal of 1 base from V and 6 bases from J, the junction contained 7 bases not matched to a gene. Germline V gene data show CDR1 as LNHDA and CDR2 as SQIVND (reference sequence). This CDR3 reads CASSIVRTGFPGELFF. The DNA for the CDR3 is TGTGCCAGTAGTATAGTTCGGACAGGGTTCCCCGGGGAGCTGTTTTTT.

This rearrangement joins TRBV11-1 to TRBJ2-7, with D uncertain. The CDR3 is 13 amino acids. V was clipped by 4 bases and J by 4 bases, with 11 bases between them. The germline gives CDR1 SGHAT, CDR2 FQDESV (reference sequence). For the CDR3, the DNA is TGTGCCAGCAGCTCCCCCCTCGGGTACGAGCAGTACTTC. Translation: CASSSPLGYEQYF.

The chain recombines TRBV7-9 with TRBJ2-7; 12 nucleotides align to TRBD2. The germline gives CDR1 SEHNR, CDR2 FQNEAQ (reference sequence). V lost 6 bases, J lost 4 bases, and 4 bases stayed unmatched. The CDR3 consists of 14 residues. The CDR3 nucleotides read TGTGCCAGCAGTCTAGCGGGGGGGCCTTACGAGCAGTACTTC. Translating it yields CASSLAGGPYEQYF.

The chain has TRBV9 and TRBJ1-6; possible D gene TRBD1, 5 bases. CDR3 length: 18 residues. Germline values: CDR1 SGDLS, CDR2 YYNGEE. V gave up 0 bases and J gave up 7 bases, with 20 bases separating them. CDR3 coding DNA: TGTGCCAGCAGCGTAGCCGCCGGAGACAGTCTGCTAAATTCACCCCTCCACTTT. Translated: CASSVAAGDSLLNSPLHF.

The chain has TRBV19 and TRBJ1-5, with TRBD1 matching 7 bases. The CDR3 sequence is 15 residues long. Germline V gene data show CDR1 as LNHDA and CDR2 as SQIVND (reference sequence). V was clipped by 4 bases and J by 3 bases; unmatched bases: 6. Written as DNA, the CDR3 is TGTGCCAGTAGTACCTTACAGGGGCCCAATCAGCCCCAGCATTTT. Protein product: CASSTLQGPNQPQHF.

The chain's CDR3 is CASRKDRVPNGYTF. In DNA, the CDR3 is TGTGCCAGCAGGAAGGACAGGGTGCCCAATGGCTACACCTTC. This chain joins TRBV27 and TRBJ1-2; 8 bases fit TRBD1. Unmatched junction bases numbered 9, after V lost 6 bases and J lost 6 bases. CDR1 and CDR2 from the germline V gene are MNHEY and SMNVEV (reference sequence). The CDR3 covers 14 residues.

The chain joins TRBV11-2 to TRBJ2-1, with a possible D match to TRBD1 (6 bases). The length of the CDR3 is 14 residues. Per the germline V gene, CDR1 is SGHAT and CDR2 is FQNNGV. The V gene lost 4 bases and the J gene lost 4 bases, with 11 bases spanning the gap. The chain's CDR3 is CASSSPGQYNEQFF. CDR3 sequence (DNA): TGTGCCAGCAGCTCACCGGGACAATACAATGAGCAGTTCTTC.

The CDR3 DNA sequence: TGTGCCAGTTCCCCATGGGACAGGGACTACAATGAGCAGTTCTTC. Residues: CASSPWDRDYNEQFF. This chain joins TRBV19 and TRBJ2-1, with 9 bases aligning to TRBD1. Germline V gene lookup returns CDR1 LNHDA and CDR2 SQIVND (reference sequence). Losses at the gene ends were 8 bases for V and 3 bases for J; bases not matched to a gene: 8. The CDR3 loop spans 15 amino acids.

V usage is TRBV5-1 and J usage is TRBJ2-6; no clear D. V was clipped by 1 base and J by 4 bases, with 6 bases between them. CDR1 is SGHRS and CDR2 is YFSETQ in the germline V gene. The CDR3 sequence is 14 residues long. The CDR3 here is CASSLSAGANVLTF. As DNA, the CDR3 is TGCGCCAGCAGCTTGTCAGCGGGGGCCAACGTCCTGACTTTC. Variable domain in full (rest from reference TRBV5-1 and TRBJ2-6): KAGVTQTPRYLIKTRGQQVTLSCSPISGHRSVSWYQQTPGQGLQFLFEYFSETQRNKGNFPGRFSGRQFSNSRSEMNVSTLELGDSALYLCASSLSAGANVLTFGAGSRLTVL.

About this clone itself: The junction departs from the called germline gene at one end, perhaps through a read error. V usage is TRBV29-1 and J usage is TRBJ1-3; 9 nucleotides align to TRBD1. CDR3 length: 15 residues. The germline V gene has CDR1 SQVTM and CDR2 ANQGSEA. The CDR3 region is CSVLGTGSSGDTIYF. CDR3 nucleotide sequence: TGCAGCGTACTGGGGACAGGGAGCTCTGGAGACACCATATATTTT.

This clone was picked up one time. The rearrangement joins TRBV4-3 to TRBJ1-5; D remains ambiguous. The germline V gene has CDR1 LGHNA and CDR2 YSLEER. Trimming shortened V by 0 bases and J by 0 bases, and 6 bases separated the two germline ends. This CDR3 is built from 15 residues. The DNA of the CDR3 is TGCGCCAGCAGCCAAGAAGCGTATAGCAATCAGCCCCAGCATTTT. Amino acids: CASSQEAYSNQPQHF.

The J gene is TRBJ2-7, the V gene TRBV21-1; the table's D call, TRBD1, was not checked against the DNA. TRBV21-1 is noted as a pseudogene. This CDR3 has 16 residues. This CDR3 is CASSKEDRVIPYEQYF. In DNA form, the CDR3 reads TGTGCCAGCAGCAAAGAGGACAGGGTCATCCCCTACGAGCAGTACTTC.

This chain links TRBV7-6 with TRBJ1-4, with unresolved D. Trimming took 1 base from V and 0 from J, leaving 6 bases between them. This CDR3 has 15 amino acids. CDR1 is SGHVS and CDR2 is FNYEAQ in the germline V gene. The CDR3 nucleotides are TGTGCCAGCAGCTTAGAAGGGTCAACTAATGAAAAACTGTTTTTT. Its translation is CASSLEGSTNEKLFF.

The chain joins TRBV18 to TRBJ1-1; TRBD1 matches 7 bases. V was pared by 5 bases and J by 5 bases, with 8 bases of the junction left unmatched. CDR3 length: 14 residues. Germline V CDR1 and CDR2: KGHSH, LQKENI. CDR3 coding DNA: TGTGCCAGCTCAGATACAGGGGTTAGGACTGAAGCTTTCTTT. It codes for CASSDTGVRTEAFF. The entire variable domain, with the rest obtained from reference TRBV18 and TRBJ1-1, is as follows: NAGVMQNPRHLVRRRGQEARLRCSPMKGHSHVYWYRQLPEEGLKFMVYLQKENIIDESGMPKERFSAEFPKEGPSILRIQQVVRGDSAAYFCASSDTGVRTEAFFGQGTRLTVV.

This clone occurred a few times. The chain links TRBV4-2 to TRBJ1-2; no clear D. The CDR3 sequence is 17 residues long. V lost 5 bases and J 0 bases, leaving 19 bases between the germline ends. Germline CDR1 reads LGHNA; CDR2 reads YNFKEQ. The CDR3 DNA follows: TGTGCCAGCAGCTCCCGACAAGATGGTCCGGCTAACTATGGCTACACCTTC. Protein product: CASSSRQDGPANYGYTF.

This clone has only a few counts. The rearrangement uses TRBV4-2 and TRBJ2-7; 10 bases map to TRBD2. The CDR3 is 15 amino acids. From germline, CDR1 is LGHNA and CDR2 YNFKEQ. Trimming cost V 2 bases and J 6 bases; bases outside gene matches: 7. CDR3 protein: CASSQNPSGSLEQYF. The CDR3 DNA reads TGTGCCAGCAGCCAAAACCCTAGCGGGAGTCTCGAGCAGTACTTC.

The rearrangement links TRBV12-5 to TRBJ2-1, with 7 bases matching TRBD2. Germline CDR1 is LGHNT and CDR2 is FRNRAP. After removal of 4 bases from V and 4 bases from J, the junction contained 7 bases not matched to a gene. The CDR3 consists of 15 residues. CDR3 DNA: TGTGCTAGTGGTTATTCTAGCGGTAATTACAATGAGCAGTTCTTC. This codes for CASGYSSGNYNEQFF.

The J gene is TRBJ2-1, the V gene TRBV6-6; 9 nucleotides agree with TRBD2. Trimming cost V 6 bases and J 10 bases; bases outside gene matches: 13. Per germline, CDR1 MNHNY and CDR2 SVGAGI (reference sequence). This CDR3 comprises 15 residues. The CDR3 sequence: CASRGTSSHPIEQFF. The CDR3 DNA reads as TGTGCCAGCAGAGGGACTAGCTCCCACCCCATAGAGCAGTTCTTC.

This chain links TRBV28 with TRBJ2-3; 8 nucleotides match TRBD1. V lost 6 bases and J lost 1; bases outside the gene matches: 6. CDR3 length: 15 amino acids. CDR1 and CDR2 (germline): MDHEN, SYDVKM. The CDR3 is CASRAQGARTDTQYF. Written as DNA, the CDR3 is TGTGCCAGCAGAGCTCAGGGGGCCCGCACAGATACGCAGTATTTT. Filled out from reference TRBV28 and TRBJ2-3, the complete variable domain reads DVKVTQSSRYLVKRTGEKVFLECVQDMDHENMFWYRQDPGLGLRLIYFSYDVKMKEKGDIPEGYSVSREKKERFSLILESASTNQTSMYLCASRAQGARTDTQYFGPGTRLTVL.

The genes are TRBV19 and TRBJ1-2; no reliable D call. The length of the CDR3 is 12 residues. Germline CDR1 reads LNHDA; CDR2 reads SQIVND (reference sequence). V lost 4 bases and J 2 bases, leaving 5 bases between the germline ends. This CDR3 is CASSKANYGYTF. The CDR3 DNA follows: TGTGCCAGTAGTAAGGCGAACTATGGCTACACCTTC. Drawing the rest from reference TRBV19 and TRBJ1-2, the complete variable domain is DGGITQSPKYLFRKEGQNVTLSCEQNLNHDAMYWYRQDPGQGLRLIYYSQIVNDFQKGDIAEGYSVSREKKESFPLTVTSAQKNPTAFYLCASSKANYGYTFGSGTRLTVV.

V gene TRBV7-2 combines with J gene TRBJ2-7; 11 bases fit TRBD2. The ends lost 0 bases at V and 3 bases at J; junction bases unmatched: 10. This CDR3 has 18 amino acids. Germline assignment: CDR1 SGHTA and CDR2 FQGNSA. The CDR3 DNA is TGTGCCAGCAGCTTAGCGGCGAGTAGCGGGAGGGGGAACTACGAGCAGTACTTC. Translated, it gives CASSLAASSGRGNYEQYF.

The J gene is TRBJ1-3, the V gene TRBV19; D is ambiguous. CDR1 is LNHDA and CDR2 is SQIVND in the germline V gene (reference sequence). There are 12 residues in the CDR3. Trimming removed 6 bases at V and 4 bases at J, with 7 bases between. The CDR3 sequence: CASRGAGNTIYF. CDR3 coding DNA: TGTGCCAGTAGAGGAGCCGGAAACACCATATATTTT.

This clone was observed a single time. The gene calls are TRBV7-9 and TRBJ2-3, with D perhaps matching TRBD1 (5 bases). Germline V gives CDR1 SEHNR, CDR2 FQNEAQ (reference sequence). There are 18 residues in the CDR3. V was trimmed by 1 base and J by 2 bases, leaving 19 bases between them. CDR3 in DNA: TGTGCCAGCAGCTTAGTGGGATCCTGGGGCCCGGACACAGATACGCAGTATTTT. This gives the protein CASSLVGSWGPDTDTQYF. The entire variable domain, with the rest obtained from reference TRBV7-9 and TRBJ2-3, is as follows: DTGVSQNPRHKITKRGQNVTFRCDPISEHNRLYWYRQTLGQGPEFLTYFQNEAQLEKSRLLSDRFSAERPKGSFSTLEIQRTEQGDSAMYLCASSLVGSWGPDTDTQYFGPGTRLTVL.